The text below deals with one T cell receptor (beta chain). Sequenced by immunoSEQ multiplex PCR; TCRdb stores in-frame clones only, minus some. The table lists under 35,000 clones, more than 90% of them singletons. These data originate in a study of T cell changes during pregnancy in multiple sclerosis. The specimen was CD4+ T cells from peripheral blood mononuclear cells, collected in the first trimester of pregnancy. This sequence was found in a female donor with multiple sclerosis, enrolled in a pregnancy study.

DNA of the CDR3: TGTGCCAGCAGTACCGGGACAGGGCTGGGGTCCTACGAGCAGTACTTC. The encoded protein is CASSTGTGLGSYEQYF. The genes are TRBV7-9 and TRBJ2-7, with 9 bases that match TRBD1. From germline, CDR1 is SEHNR and CDR2 FQNEAQ (reference sequence). The CDR3 has 16 amino acids. V was clipped by 6 bases and J by 1 base; unmatched bases: 10.